A single sample gave rise to the 19 T cell receptor beta chains below, sequenced in a study of vaccination and CD4 T cells after COVID-19 (dated by TCRdb to the early 2020s). No cognate antigen is known for these TCRs. The library came from PCR. Reads for this sample came from an Illumina iSeq 100. DNA from cultured CD4+ T cells underwent TCR sequencing with the Oncomine TCR Beta short-read assay at the Johns Hopkins FTIC core. Using fastp trimming at Q25 and MiXCR clonotype assembly, TCRdb reanalyzed the public sequencing data and kept in-frame beta chains. Entries are consolidated by CDR3 protein sequence, retaining the most common genes and DNA. The sample records some 9,600 distinct CDR3 sequences, around 55% of which are singletons. Around 16% of the sample is in the top ten clones. The sample's treatment or condition label, in plain terms: approximately nine-day PBMC culture with coronavirus spike peptide pools or control peptides (ViraFEST assay).

The specimen was CD4+ T cells from blood, cultured in vitro. These receptors originate from a human donor who had recovered from COVID-19.

The chain carries TRBV7-2 and TRBJ1-1; D ambiguous. This CDR3 is 13 amino acids long. Germline CDR1 reads SGHTA; CDR2 reads FQGNSA. V was pared by 2 bases and J by 7 bases, with 11 bases between. The CDR3 DNA reads TGTGCCAGCAGCTTAACCGGGAATGGTGAAGCTTTCTTT. It translates to CASSLTGNGEAFF. The entire variable domain, with the rest obtained from reference TRBV7-2 and TRBJ1-1, is as follows: GAGVSQSPSNKVTEKGKDVELRCDPISGHTALYWYRQSLGQGLEFLIYFQGNSAPDKSGLPSDRFSAERTGGSVSTLTIQRTQQEDSAVYLCASSLTGNGEAFFGQGTRLTVV.

This clonotype was detected only once. The rearrangement joins TRBV27 to TRBJ1-1; 7 bases match TRBD1. Germline V lookup: CDR1 MNHEY, CDR2 SMNVEV (reference sequence). The CDR3 contains 15 residues. Unmatched junction bases numbered 8, after V lost 0 bases and J lost 7 bases. CDR3 DNA: TGTGCCAGCAGTTTATCCAACGACAGGGCGGATGAAGCTTTCTTT. Translated: CASSLSNDRADEAFF.

V and J are TRBV6-1 and TRBJ1-5, with D unclear. V lost 8 bases to trimming and J lost 7 bases, with 15 bases between them. The CDR3 contains 13 residues. CDR1 is MNHNS and CDR2 is SASEGT in the germline V gene. Here the CDR3 DNA reads TGTGCCAGCTCCTTAGATGCGGGGCAGCCCCAGCATTTT. Translating gives CASSLDAGQPQHF.

This clonotype was found a few times. The chain recombines TRBV30 with TRBJ1-2; D not resolved. The CDR3 extends over 14 amino acids. V lost 1 base, J lost 4 bases, and 13 bases lay in between. The V gene's germline CDR1 is GTSNPN and CDR2 SVGIG (reference sequence). In nucleotides, the CDR3 is TGTGCCTGGAGTGGGGCAGGAGTAGGCTATGGCTACACCTTC. Amino acid sequence: CAWSGAGVGYGYTF.

This chain links TRBV6-1 with TRBJ1-2, with 8 nucleotides matching TRBD1. The germline CDR1 and CDR2 sequences are MNHNS and SASEGT. With 4 bases clipped from V and 10 bases from J, the junction kept 8 bases outside the gene matches. The CDR3 loop spans 13 amino acids. This CDR3 reads CASSGTGQGVYTF. The CDR3 DNA reads as TGTGCCAGCAGTGGGACAGGACAGGGAGTCTACACCTTC.

This clonotype was counted only a few times. CDR3 DNA: TGTGCCATCAGCGTTACAGAATATGGCTACACCTTC. Protein product: CAISVTEYGYTF. The chain has TRBV10-3 and TRBJ1-2; D gene unclear. The CDR3 is 12 amino acids. Germline V gene sequence: CDR1 ENHRY, CDR2 SYGVKD. V gave up 6 bases and J gave up 5 bases, with 10 bases separating them.

This clonotype was detected a few times. The V and J genes are TRBV27 and TRBJ1-2; 7 bases map to TRBD1. The germline gives CDR1 MNHEY, CDR2 SMNVEV (reference sequence). V lost 3 bases and J lost 4; bases outside the gene matches: 14. The CDR3 has 17 amino acids. CDR3 in DNA: TGTGCCAGCAGTTTTGGCAAGGGGGCCCATCCCGGCTATGGCTACACCTTC. It is translated as CASSFGKGAHPGYGYTF.

V and J are TRBV24-1 and TRBJ2-7; maybe TRBD1 (6 bases). The ends were cut back, 3 bases at V and 7 bases at J, with 9 bases in the middle. This CDR3 spans 12 amino acids. Germline V CDR1 and CDR2: KGHDR, SFDVKD. CDR3 protein: CATSDTTGEQYF. CDR3 DNA: TGTGCCACCAGTGATACTACAGGGGAGCAGTACTTC.

This clonotype was observed a handful of times. The rearrangement uses TRBV27 and TRBJ1-4; D possibly corresponds to TRBD1 (6 bases). The CDR3 is made up of 14 amino acids. The germline V gene has CDR1 MNHEY and CDR2 SMNVEV (reference sequence). Trimming removed 6 bases from V and 8 bases from J, with 16 bases in between. CDR3 region: CASSYGGPREKLFF. CDR3 sequence (DNA): TGTGCCAGCAGCTATGGGGGGCCTCGGGAAAAACTGTTTTTT.

The chain is built from TRBV10-3 and TRBJ1-2; tentative D call: TRBD1 (5 bases). Trimming removed 10 bases at V and 4 bases at J, with 10 bases between. Germline-derived CDR1 and CDR2 are ENHRY and SYGVKD. The CDR3 runs to 11 residues. CDR3 loop: CATTGVYGYTF. CDR3 in DNA: TGTGCCACAACAGGTGTCTATGGCTACACCTTC.

The rearrangement uses TRBV20-1 and TRBJ2-5; 9 bases agree with TRBD1. Germline CDR1 reads DFQATT; CDR2 reads SNEGSKA (reference sequence). The CDR3 totals 11 residues. The V and J ends lost 6 bases and 5 bases, in that order; junction bases with no gene match: 1. CDR3 coding DNA: TGCAGTGCAGGACAGGGGGAGACCCAGTACTTC. The encoded protein is CSAGQGETQYF.

By its share, this clonotype is medium-sized. This chain connects TRBV10-1 to TRBJ2-5; TRBD2 might be the D (7 bases). V gave up 2 bases and J gave up 3 bases, with 19 bases separating them. There are 17 residues in the CDR3. Germline V gives CDR1 WNHNN, CDR2 SYGVQD (reference sequence). Written as DNA, the CDR3 is TGCGCCAGCAGTGAGCATCACAAAGAGGGGGGGAAAGAGACCCAGTACTTC. Translating it yields CASSEHHKEGGKETQYF.

This chain uses TRBV20-1 with TRBJ1-1; tentatively, D is TRBD1 (5 bases). The CDR3 is 12 amino acids. Looked up from germline, CDR1 is DFQATT and CDR2 is SNEGSKA (reference sequence). Trimming shortened V by 4 bases and J by 4 bases, and 10 bases separated the two germline ends. The CDR3 sequence is CSATSGATEAFF. CDR3 DNA sequence: TGCAGTGCTACCAGCGGGGCCACTGAAGCTTTCTTT.

This sequence joins TRBV5-1 and TRBJ2-7; D gene ambiguous. CDR1 is SGHRS, CDR2 YFSETQ, per germline. V was shortened by 0 bases and J by 6 bases, with 10 bases between the two germline ends. The length of the CDR3 is 13 residues. The CDR3 bases are TGCGCCAGCAGCTTGGAGGTTATCGGCGAGCAGTACTTC. Its protein is CASSLEVIGEQYF. Filled out from reference TRBV5-1 and TRBJ2-7, the complete variable domain reads KAGVTQTPRYLIKTRGQQVTLSCSPISGHRSVSWYQQTPGQGLQFLFEYFSETQRNKGNFPGRFSGRQFSNSRSEMNVSTLELGDSALYLCASSLEVIGEQYFGPGTRLTVT.

This clonotype was found a few times. The CDR3 DNA follows: TGTGCCAGCAGCTTGCGTCAGGGGGCGGCTGAAGCTTTCTTT. Protein product: CASSLRQGAAEAFF. J is TRBJ1-1 and V is TRBV7-2, with 8 bases aligning to TRBD1. CDR1 and CDR2 (germline): SGHTA, FQGNSA. The CDR3 totals 14 residues. With V trimmed by 3 bases and J by 6 bases, 6 bases remained unmatched. Full variable domain (outside the CDR3, taken from reference TRBV7-2 and TRBJ1-1): GAGVSQSPSNKVTEKGKDVELRCDPISGHTALYWYRQSLGQGLEFLIYFQGNSAPDKSGLPSDRFSAERTGGSVSTLTIQRTQQEDSAVYLCASSLRQGAAEAFFGQGTRLTVV.

The J gene is TRBJ1-2, the V gene TRBV6-1, with D perhaps TRBD1 (5 bases). CDR1 is MNHNS, CDR2 SASEGT, per germline. The CDR3 loop spans 13 amino acids. V dropped 6 bases and J dropped 9 bases, with 17 bases sitting between them. The CDR3 region is CASSGGTLVSYTF. The CDR3 coding sequence is TGTGCCAGCAGCGGCGGGACTCTAGTAAGCTACACCTTC.

In its sample, this clonotype was seen a few times. This CDR3 reads CASSVNREVAYEQYF. The CDR3 DNA reads as TGCGCCAGCAGCGTAAACAGGGAAGTTGCCTACGAGCAGTACTTC. The chain employs TRBV5-1 and TRBJ2-7, with D possibly matching TRBD1 (6 bases). This CDR3 comprises 15 residues. V was pared by 4 bases and J by 2 bases, with 16 bases between. Germline assignment: CDR1 SGHRS and CDR2 YFSETQ.

The rearrangement links TRBV7-2 to TRBJ2-2; tentative D call: TRBD2 (6 bases). The CDR3 is 14 residues long. CDR1 and CDR2 from the germline V gene are SGHTA and FQGNSA. V was pared by 8 bases and J by 3 bases, with 13 bases between. In nucleotides, the CDR3 is TGTGCCAGCGTCCGGGACTTTGACACCGGGGAGCTGTTTTTT. Protein product: CASVRDFDTGELFF.

The chain combines TRBV4-2 with TRBJ2-5; 12 bases fit TRBD2. From germline, CDR1 is LGHNA and CDR2 YNFKEQ. The CDR3 sequence is 18 residues long. V was clipped by 1 base and J by 4 bases; unmatched bases: 10. CDR3 amino acids: CASSQVGIGLAGPETQYF. In DNA, the CDR3 is TGTGCCAGCAGCCAAGTCGGGATCGGACTAGCGGGACCAGAGACCCAGTACTTC.